The rows below give T cell receptor beta chains drawn from one sample of a study of T cell responses to AZD1222 COVID-19 vaccine. The assay was immunoSEQ multiplex PCR, and TCRdb's table has in-frame clones only and misses some. The sample includes 100,000 to 150,000 clones, 88% of them seen just once. This sample comprised peripheral blood, obtained on day 0 of AZD1222 vaccination. The source of these receptors is an adult in good health. Each CDR3 is given with its conserved first and last residue.

v_call	j_call	cdr3_aa
TRBV2	TRBJ1-2	CASSEQGSYYGYTF
TRBV27	TRBJ1-1	CASSKGGAEAFF
TRBV19	TRBJ1-5	CASSSQTNQPQHF
TRBV23-1	TRBJ2-2	CASSKRTVNTGELFF
TRBV6-5	TRBJ1-1	CASTGTVNTEAFF
TRBV2	TRBJ2-7	CASWGGLPYEQYF
TRBV12-3/TRBV12-4	TRBJ1-2	CASSWTGYGYTF
TRBV2	TRBJ2-7	CASTFGGGEQYF
TRBV27	TRBJ1-1	CASSFGQGLNTEAFF
TRBV10-1	TRBJ1-1	CASTLDRYTEAFF
TRBV5-4	TRBJ2-1	CASTQTSGGYNEQFF
TRBV5-1	TRBJ2-3	CASRETSGALDTQYF
TRBV4-3	TRBJ2-1	CASSQERFSNEQFF
TRBV18	TRBJ1-3	CASSPGTSGNTIYF
TRBV27	TRBJ1-4	CASSFRTGSEKLFF
TRBV5-6	TRBJ1-6	CASSLQGYNSPLHF
TRBV11-1	TRBJ1-1	CATNPDLNTEAFF
TRBV6-2/TRBV6-3	TRBJ1-5	CASSPHGQGGQPQHF
TRBV3-1/TRBV3-2	TRBJ1-2	CASSMGQGNYGYTF
TRBV6-6	TRBJ1-4	CASSPRGGLEKLFF
TRBV5-4	TRBJ2-7	CASSFAGVTYEQYF
TRBV12-3/TRBV12-4	TRBJ2-7	CASSSQYEQYF